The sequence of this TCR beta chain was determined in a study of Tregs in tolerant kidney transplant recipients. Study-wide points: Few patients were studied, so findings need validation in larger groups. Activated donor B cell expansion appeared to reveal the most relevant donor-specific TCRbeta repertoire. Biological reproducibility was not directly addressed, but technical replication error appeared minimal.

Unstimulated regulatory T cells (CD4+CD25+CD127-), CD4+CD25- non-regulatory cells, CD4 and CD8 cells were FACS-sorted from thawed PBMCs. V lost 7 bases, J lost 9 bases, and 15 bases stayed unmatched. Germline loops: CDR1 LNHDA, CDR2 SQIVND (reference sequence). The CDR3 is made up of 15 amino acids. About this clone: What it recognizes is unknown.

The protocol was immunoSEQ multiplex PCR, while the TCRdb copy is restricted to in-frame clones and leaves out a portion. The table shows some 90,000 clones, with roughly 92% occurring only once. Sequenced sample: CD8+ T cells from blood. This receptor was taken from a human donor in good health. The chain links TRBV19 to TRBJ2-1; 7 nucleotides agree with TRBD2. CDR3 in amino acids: CASTLAGGRTIEQFF. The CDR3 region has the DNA TGTGCCAGTACGTTAGCTGGCGGGAGAACCATTGAGCAGTTCTTC.